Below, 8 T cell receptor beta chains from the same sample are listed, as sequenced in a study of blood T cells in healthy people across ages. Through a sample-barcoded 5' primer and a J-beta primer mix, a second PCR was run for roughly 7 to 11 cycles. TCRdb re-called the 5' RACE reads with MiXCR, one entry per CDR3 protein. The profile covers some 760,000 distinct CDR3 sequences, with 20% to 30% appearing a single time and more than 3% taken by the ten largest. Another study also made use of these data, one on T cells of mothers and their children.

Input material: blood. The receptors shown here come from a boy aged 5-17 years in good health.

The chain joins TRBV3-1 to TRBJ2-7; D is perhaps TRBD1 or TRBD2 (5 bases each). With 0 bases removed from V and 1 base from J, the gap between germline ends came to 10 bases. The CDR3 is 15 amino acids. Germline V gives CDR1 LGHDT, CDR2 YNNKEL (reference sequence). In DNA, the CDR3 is TGTGCCAGCAGCCAAGAGCCGGGGACGTCCTACGAGCAGTACTTC. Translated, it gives CASSQEPGTSYEQYF.

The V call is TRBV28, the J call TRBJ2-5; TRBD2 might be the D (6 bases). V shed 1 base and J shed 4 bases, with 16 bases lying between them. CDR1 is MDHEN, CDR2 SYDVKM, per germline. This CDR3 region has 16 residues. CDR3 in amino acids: CASSLFRERRGETQYF. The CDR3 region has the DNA TGTGCCAGCAGTTTATTCCGGGAGCGTCGGGGAGAGACCCAGTACTTC.

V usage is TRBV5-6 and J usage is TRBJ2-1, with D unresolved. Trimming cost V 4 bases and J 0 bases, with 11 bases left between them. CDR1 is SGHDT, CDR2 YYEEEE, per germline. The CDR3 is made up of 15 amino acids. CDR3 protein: CASSLRKLSYNEQFF. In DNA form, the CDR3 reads TGTGCCAGCAGCCTAAGAAAGCTCTCCTACAATGAGCAGTTCTTC.

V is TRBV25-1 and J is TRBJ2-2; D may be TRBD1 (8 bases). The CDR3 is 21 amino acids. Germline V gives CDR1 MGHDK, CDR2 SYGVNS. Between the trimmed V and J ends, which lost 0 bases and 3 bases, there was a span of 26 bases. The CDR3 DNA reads TGTGCCAGCAGTGAATATCTCGTGCGGACAGGGAGGGCCCCGGACACCGGGGAGCTGTTTTTT. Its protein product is CASSEYLVRTGRAPDTGELFF.

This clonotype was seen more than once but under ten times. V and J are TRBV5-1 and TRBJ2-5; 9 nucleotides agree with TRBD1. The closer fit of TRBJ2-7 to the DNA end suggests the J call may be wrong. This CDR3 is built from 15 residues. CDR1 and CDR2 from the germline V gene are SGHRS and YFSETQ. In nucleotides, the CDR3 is TGCGCCAGCAGCGGGACACAGGGGGCAACCTACGAGCAGTACTTC. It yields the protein CASSGTQGATYEQYF.

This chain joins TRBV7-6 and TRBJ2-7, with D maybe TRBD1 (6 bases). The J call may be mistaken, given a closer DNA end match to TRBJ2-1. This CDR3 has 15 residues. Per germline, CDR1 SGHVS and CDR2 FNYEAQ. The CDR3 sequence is CASSPTGEAYNEQFF. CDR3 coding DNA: TGTGCCAGCAGCCCGACAGGTGAAGCCTACAATGAGCAGTTCTTC.

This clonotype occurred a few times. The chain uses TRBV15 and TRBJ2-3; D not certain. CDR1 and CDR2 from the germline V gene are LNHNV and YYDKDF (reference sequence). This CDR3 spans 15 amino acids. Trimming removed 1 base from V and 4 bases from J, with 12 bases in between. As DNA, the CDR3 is TGTGCCACCAGCAGAGTGTCGGGTCTGGCAGATACGCAGTATTTT. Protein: CATSRVSGLADTQYF. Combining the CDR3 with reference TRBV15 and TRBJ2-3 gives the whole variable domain DAMVIQNPRYQVTQFGKPVTLSCSQTLNHNVMYWYQQKSSQAPKLLFHYYDKDFNNEADTPDNFQSRRPNTSFCFLDIRSPGLGDTAMYLCATSRVSGLADTQYFGPGTRLTVL.

CDR3 sequence (DNA): TGTGCCATCAGTGGGCCACAGTCGAGCTATGGCTACACCTTC. Amino acids: CAISGPQSSYGYTF. This sequence joins TRBV10-3 and TRBJ1-2; the D is unclear. The CDR3 extends over 14 amino acids. Germline V gene data show CDR1 as ENHRY and CDR2 as SYGVKD. V was pared by 4 bases and J by 4 bases, with 13 bases between.